This T cell receptor beta chain was identified during a study of cytomegalovirus exposure and HLA in healthy donors. General study findings and limits: Of the V segments, some could not be distinguished, including TRBV6-2 and TRBV6-3, and were excluded. It is likely that the observed cluster of highly shared sequence variants was a sequencing artifact. Within an earlier analysis, most TCR beta V segments proved productive either about 90% or about 30% of the time. As a later analysis showed, a missense DCLRE1C variant was linked to trimming of TCR beta V- and J-genes.

Comment on this clone: Its antigen is undetermined. At one of its ends the junction is not consistent with the germline gene, which may arise from a read error.

The PCR used 60 Vbeta and 13 Jbeta primers. The method was immunoSEQ multiplex PCR; TCRdb's version includes in-frame clones alone and lacks a portion of them. Among about 130,000 clones listed, approximately 84% were seen once. This CDR3 contains 16 residues. CDR1 and CDR2 from the germline V gene are SEHNR and FQNEAQ (reference sequence). The origin of this receptor is a man aged 18 to 30 in good health and CMV-seropositive. This rearrangement joins TRBV7-9 to TRBJ2-7, with D perhaps TRBD1 (6 bases). The sample was PBMCs. The CDR3 coding sequence is TGTTCCAGCAGCTTTGGGGTCCCGACAGGAGACTACGAGCAGTACTTC. It is translated as CSSSFGVPTGDYEQYF.